This T cell receptor beta chain emerged from a study of T cell responses to AZD1222 COVID-19 vaccine. Broader study findings: Possibly, clonal diversity was underestimated; donors were largely white British and included more females. Vaccine-associated CD4 TCRs spanned spike, dominant at 160-218 and 743-854.

V was shortened by 1 base and J by 4 bases, with 3 bases between the two germline ends. This CDR3 has 12 amino acids. CDR1 and CDR2 (germline): SGHDN, FVKESK. Sequencing used immunoSEQ multiplex PCR; TCRdb keeps in-frame clones, though not all of them. The repertoire includes 150,000 to 200,000 clones, roughly 92% of them detected once, and about 0.6% sits in the top ten. With regard to this clone: Its matching antigen is unknown.

This receptor was obtained from an adult in good health. This specimen was peripheral blood, taken on day 0 of AZD1222 vaccination. The chain recombines TRBV14 with TRBJ2-3, with unresolved D. As DNA, the CDR3 is TGTGCCAGCAGCCAAGTATCAGATACGCAGTATTTT. It is translated as CASSQVSDTQYF.